Shown below are 11 T cell receptor beta chains from a single sample sequenced in a study of blood T cell repertoires in COVID-19. Measured with immunoSEQ multiplex PCR; TCRdb has only the in-frame clones, and not every one. The table shows some 240,000 clones, with 75% to 90% occurring only once. The specimen was peripheral blood. The receptor set was obtained from a woman aged 55-69 years with active or convalescent COVID-19.

This chain links TRBV12-3 or TRBV12-4 with TRBJ2-7; TRBD2 might be the D (5 bases). Trimming removed 7 bases from V and 4 bases from J, with 11 bases in between. The CDR3 spans 12 residues. CDR3 amino acids: CASKSRGYEQYF. CDR3 in DNA: TGTGCCAGCAAGTCTCGGGGTTACGAGCAGTACTTC.

The rearrangement joins TRBV9 to TRBJ1-2; 12 bases line up with TRBD1. CDR3 length: 15 residues. J was trimmed by 7 bases and V by 8 bases; bases with no gene match: 12. The germline gives CDR1 SGDLS, CDR2 YYNGEE. CDR3 in DNA: TGTGCCAGTAGCCGGGACAGGGGGCGGGTTGGTGGCTACACCTTC. It encodes CASSRDRGRVGGYTF.

The CDR3 bases are TGTGCCAGCAGCTTAGACACTTATAATTCACCCCTCCACTTT. It specifies CASSLDTYNSPLHF. The chain combines TRBV11-2 with TRBJ1-6, with no clear D. From germline, CDR1 is SGHAT and CDR2 FQNNGV. V lost 0 bases to trimming and J lost 4 bases, with 4 bases between them. CDR3 size: 14 residues.

For the CDR3, the DNA is TGTGCCAGCAGCTCCCAGTCAGGCCCGGATAATTCACCCCTCCACTTT. Its protein is CASSSQSGPDNSPLHF. The genes are TRBV11-1 and TRBJ1-6, with D unresolved. The germline V gene has CDR1 SGHAT and CDR2 FQDESV (reference sequence). This CDR3 has 16 residues. V lost 4 bases, J lost 5 bases, and 15 bases lay in between.

J is TRBJ2-7 and V is TRBV19; a weak D match, TRBD1 (5 bases). Deletions cut 4 bases from V and 2 bases from J, with 15 bases between. The CDR3 covers 15 residues. Germline V gives CDR1 LNHDA, CDR2 SQIVND (reference sequence). DNA of the CDR3: TGTGCCAGTAGTACGACAGTCCCCAGACCCTACGAGCAGTACTTC. The encoded protein is CASSTTVPRPYEQYF.

The V gene is TRBV5-1, the J gene TRBJ1-6, with D unresolved. Trimming took 5 bases from V and 0 from J, leaving 9 bases between them. This CDR3 comprises 15 residues. Germline V gene lookup returns CDR1 SGHRS and CDR2 YFSETQ. The CDR3 bases are TGCGCCAGCAGTATGCAGGACTCCTATAATTCACCCCTCCACTTT. It is translated as CASSMQDSYNSPLHF.

The rearrangement uses TRBV9 and TRBJ2-5, with TRBD1 identical over 7 bases. The CDR3 spans 14 residues. Per germline, CDR1 SGDLS and CDR2 YYNGEE. V dropped 3 bases and J dropped 5; count of bases not matched to a gene: 7. The CDR3 protein is CASSEAGTVETQYF. The CDR3 bases are TGTGCCAGCAGCGAAGCCGGGACAGTGGAGACCCAGTACTTC.

The chain links TRBV9 to TRBJ2-5; 8 nucleotides agree with TRBD2. Germline V CDR1 and CDR2: SGDLS, YYNGEE. J gave up 4 bases and V 3 bases, and 5 bases lay outside the gene matches. This CDR3 region has 14 residues. CDR3 sequence reads: CASSAGGAVETQYF. The DNA for the CDR3 is TGTGCCAGCAGCGCCGGGGGGGCGGTAGAGACCCAGTACTTC.

The chain links TRBV7-6 to TRBJ1-1, with a tentative D call TRBD1 (6 bases). CDR1 and CDR2 from the germline V gene are SGHVS and FNYEAQ. V was trimmed by 5 bases and J by 2 bases, leaving 15 bases between them. The CDR3 extends over 15 amino acids. Here the CDR3 DNA reads TGTGCCAGCAGCCTAACAGGGACACTCAACACTGAAGCTTTCTTT. It codes for CASSLTGTLNTEAFF.

The chain combines TRBV5-4 with TRBJ2-5; 9 nucleotides line up with TRBD2. Germline loops: CDR1 SGHNT, CDR2 YYREEE (reference sequence). This CDR3 has 16 residues. Germline trimming cut 4 bases from V and 3 bases from J; bases unmatched to any gene: 10. The CDR3 loop reads CASSPTAAGGKETQYF. Written as DNA, the CDR3 is TGTGCCAGCAGCCCGACGGCAGCGGGGGGCAAAGAGACCCAGTACTTC. Together with reference TRBV5-4 and TRBJ2-5, the CDR3 gives the full variable domain: ETGVTQSPTHLIKTRGQQVTLRCSSQSGHNTVSWYQQALGQGPQFIFQYYREEENGRGNFPPRFSGLQFPNYSSELNVNALELDDSALYLCASSPTAAGGKETQYFGPGTRLLVL.

This chain connects TRBV3-1 (or the pseudogene TRBV3-2) to TRBJ1-6; perhaps TRBD1 as D (6 bases). V lost 6 bases, J lost 3 bases, and 18 bases lay in between. Germline V gives CDR1 LGHDT, CDR2 YNNKEL (reference sequence). The CDR3 length is 17 residues. CDR3 protein: CASRTLRGGLYNSPLHF. CDR3 nucleotide sequence: TGTGCCAGCAGGACCCTCCGGGGGGGCCTCTATAATTCACCCCTCCACTTT.